This TCR beta chain came from a study of blood T cell repertoires in COVID-19. Study-wide background: From the United States, Italy and Spain came samples of acute and convalescent COVID-19.

Per the original methods: From reference gene primer amplification, estimates of nucleated cell counts were derived. The repertoire was sequenced with immunoSEQ multiplex PCR; TCRdb's copy has only in-frame clones and lacks some. The DNA gave D and trimming, while V, J and clone size come from that table. The repertoire holds about 410,000 clones, with approximately 91% as singletons. Between the trimmed V and J ends, which lost 7 bases and 7 bases, there was a span of 23 bases. Germline V gene lookup returns CDR1 MDHEN and CDR2 SYDVKM. The CDR3 has 16 amino acids. V is TRBV28 and J is TRBJ2-1; perhaps TRBD1 as D (5 bases). This TCR was recovered from a woman between 40 and 50 years old with COVID-19, enrolled during active disease. The sample comprised peripheral blood. In DNA, the CDR3 is TGTGCCAGCAACTTTATCGGAACAGCGTCAGGGAATGAGCAGTTCTTC. Translating gives CASNFIGTASGNEQFF.